This T cell receptor (beta chain) was documented in a study of T cells in Graves' hyperthyroidism and ophthalmopathy. There are 15 residues in the CDR3. V was trimmed by 2 bases and J by 5 bases, leaving 13 bases between them. Looked up from germline, CDR1 is MGHDK and CDR2 is SYGVNS. Amplification targeted TCR beta CDR3 regions from RNA transcripts. The HTBI primer set served for first-round RT-PCR of the TCR CDR3. TCRdb re-called the multiplex PCR reads with MiXCR, one entry per CDR3 protein. The sample holds hundreds of thousands of distinct CDR3 sequences, 14% seen once. The genes are TRBV25-1 and TRBJ1-3; D not resolved. Specimen: blood. This clonotype was obtained from a woman between 18 and 29 years old with Graves' hyperthyroidism. CDR3 residues: CASSEDPPRRNTIYF. The CDR3 DNA follows: TGTGCCAGCAGTGAAGACCCCCCGAGAAGAAACACCATATATTTT.